This paragraph reports one T cell receptor beta chain. This entry is derived from a study of cytomegalovirus exposure and HLA in healthy donors. The primer mix had 60 Vbeta and 13 Jbeta primers. The data were produced by immunoSEQ multiplex PCR, yet TCRdb's version contains in-frame clones alone and is incomplete. The sample consists of approximately 140,000 clones, about 66% of them appearing once. Germline-derived CDR1 and CDR2 are SGHVS and FNYEAQ. Trimming stripped 2 bases from V and 0 bases from J, with 8 bases between. This CDR3 has 15 residues. The sequencing input was PBMCs. The sequence was collected from a male donor in good health and CMV-seronegative. The chain recombines TRBV7-6 with TRBJ1-3, with no clear D. CDR3 sequence (DNA): TGTGCCAGCAGCTTATCGCCAGGCTCTGGAAACACCATATATTTT. The encoded protein is CASSLSPGSGNTIYF.